Listed below are T cell receptor beta chains from one sample, sequenced in a study of radiation and T cells in renal cell carcinoma. Sequencing used immunoSEQ multiplex PCR; TCRdb keeps in-frame clones, though not all of them. The repertoire holds some 81,000 clones, about 88% seen once, with 4.5% to 7% in the top ten. The material was blood, obtained from a patient whose treatment included radiotherapy and nephrectomy. These receptors were taken from an older woman with renal cell carcinoma. Both conserved end residues are part of each CDR3. The D gene is left open where the match is weak. Size values are once, few and many counts, or a class for expanded clones, and some rows have none.

V	size	D	J	CDR3	DNA
TRBV12-5	-	-	TRBJ1-4	CASGRGLGEKLFF	TGTGCTAGTGGCCGGGGGCTGGGTGAAAAACTGTTTTTT
TRBV29-1	few	-	TRBJ1-2	CSVGRGRNGYTF	TGCAGCGTTGGAAGGGGCAGAAATGGCTACACCTTC
TRBV9	-	TRBD2	TRBJ2-1	CASSVLPSGGYNEQFF	TGTGCCAGCAGCGTCCTACCTTCGGGGGGCTACAATGAGCAGTTCTTC
TRBV5-4	-	-	TRBJ1-2	CASSLGAGNYGYTF	TGTGCCAGCAGCTTGGGGGCAGGGAACTATGGCTACACCTTC
TRBV7-9	-	TRBD2	TRBJ2-1	CASRPSGGDNEQFF	TGTGCCAGCAGACCTAGCGGGGGGGACAATGAGCAGTTCTTC
TRBV9	once	-	TRBJ2-3	CASRRQGTDTQYF	TGTGCCAGCAGGAGACAGGGCACAGATACGCAGTATTTT
TRBV6-1	once	TRBD1	TRBJ2-7	CASSGGEQYF	TGTGCCAGCTCAGGGGGCGAGCAGTACTTC
TRBV19	-	TRBD1	TRBJ2-2	CASRRSGQGASTGELFF	TGTGCCAGTAGACGCTCGGGACAGGGGGCGAGCACCGGGGAGCTGTTTTTT
TRBV11-1	-	-	TRBJ2-1	CASSPFFLGNAYNEQFF	TGTGCCAGCAGCCCCTTCTTTCTGGGTAACGCCTACAATGAGCAGTTCTTC
TRBV7-8	-	-	TRBJ1-5	CASSRSNGNQPQHF	TGTGCCAGCAGCCGAAGTAATGGCAATCAGCCCCAGCATTTT
TRBV5-6	few	-	TRBJ1-1	CASTAWGGTEAFF	TGTGCCAGCACCGCCTGGGGGGGAACTGAAGCTTTCTTT
TRBV5-1	-	TRBD1	TRBJ1-6	CASSRETGTVYNSPLHF	TGCGCCAGCAGTCGTGAGACCGGGACAGTCTATAATTCACCCCTCCACTTT
TRBV5-4	-	-	TRBJ2-7	CASSPGAGSYEQYF	TGTGCCAGCAGCCCCGGAGCGGGCTCCTACGAGCAGTACTTC
TRBV2	-	-	TRBJ2-7	CASSEAPTGPASNEQYF	TGTGCCAGCAGTGAAGCGCCTACAGGGCCCGCCTCGAACGAGCAGTACTTC
TRBV6-1	-	-	TRBJ2-1	CASSEQQSSYNEQFF	TGTGCCAGCAGTGAGCAGCAGAGCTCCTACAATGAGCAGTTCTTC
TRBV10-3	once	-	TRBJ1-1	CAISGDFMNTEAFF	TGTGCCATCAGTGGGGACTTCATGAACACTGAAGCTTTCTTT
TRBV7-2	-	TRBD2	TRBJ2-3	CASSPRLAGASTDTQYF	TGTGCCAGCAGCCCAAGACTAGCGGGGGCGTCGACAGATACGCAGTATTTT
TRBV2	-	-	TRBJ2-5	CASRGRVGETQYF	TGTGCCAGCAGGGGCAGGGTGGGAGAGACCCAGTACTTC